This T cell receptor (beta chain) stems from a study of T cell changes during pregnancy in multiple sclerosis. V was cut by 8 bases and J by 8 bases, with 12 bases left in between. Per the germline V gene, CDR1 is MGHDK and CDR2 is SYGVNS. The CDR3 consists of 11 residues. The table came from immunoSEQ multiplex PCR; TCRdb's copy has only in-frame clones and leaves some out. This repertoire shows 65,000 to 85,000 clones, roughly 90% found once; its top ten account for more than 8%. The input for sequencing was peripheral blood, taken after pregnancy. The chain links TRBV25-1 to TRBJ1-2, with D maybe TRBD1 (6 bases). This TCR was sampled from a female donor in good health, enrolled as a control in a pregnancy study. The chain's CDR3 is CASAWGGGYTF. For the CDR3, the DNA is TGTGCCAGCGCATGGGGGGGCGGCTACACCTTC.